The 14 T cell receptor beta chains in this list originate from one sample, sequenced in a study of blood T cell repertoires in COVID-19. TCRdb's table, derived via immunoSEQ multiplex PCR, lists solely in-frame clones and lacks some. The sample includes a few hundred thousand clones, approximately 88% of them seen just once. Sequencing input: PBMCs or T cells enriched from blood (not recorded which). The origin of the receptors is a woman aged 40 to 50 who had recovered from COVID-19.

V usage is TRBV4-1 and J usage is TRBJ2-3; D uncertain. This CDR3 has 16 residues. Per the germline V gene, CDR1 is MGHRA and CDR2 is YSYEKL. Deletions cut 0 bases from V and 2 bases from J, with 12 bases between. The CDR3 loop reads CASSQDTLIPTDTQYF. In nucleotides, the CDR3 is TGCGCCAGCAGCCAAGATACCCTAATCCCCACAGATACGCAGTATTTT.

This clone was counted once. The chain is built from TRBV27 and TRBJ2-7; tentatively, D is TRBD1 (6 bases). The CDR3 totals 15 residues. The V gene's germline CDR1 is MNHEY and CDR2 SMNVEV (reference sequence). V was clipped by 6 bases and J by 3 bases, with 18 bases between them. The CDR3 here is CASRYREGVFYEQYF. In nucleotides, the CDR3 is TGTGCCAGCAGGTACAGGGAAGGGGTTTTCTACGAGCAGTACTTC.

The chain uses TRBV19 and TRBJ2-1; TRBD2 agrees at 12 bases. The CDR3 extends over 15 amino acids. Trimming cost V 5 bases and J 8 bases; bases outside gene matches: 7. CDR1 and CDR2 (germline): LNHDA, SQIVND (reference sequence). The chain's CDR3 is CASSLRTSGIDEQFF. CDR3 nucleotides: TGTGCCAGTAGTCTTAGGACTAGCGGGATAGATGAGCAGTTCTTC.

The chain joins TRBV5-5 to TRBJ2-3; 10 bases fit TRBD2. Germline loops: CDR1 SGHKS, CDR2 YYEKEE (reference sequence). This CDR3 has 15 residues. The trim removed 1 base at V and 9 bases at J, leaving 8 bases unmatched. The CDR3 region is CASSLTLAGDETQYF. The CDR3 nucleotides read TGTGCCAGCAGCTTGACCCTAGCGGGAGATGAAACGCAGTATTTT.

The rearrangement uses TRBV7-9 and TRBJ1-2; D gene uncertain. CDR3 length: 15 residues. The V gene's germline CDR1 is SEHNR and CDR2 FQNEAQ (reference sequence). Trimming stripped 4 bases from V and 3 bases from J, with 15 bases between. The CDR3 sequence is CASSSGLSRDYGYTF. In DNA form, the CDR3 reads TGTGCCAGCAGCTCCGGACTGTCGAGGGACTATGGCTACACCTTC.

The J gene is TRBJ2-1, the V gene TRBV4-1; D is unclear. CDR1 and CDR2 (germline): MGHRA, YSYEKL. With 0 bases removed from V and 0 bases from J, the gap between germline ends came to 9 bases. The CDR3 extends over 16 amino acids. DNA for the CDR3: TGCGCCAGCAGCCAAGATTTTCCCAGCTCCTACAATGAGCAGTTCTTC. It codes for CASSQDFPSSYNEQFF.

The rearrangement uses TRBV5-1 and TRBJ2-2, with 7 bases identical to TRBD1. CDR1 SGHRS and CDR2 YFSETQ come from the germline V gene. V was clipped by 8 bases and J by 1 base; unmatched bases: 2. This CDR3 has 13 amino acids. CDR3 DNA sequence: TGCGCCAGTCGACAGGGGAACACCGGGGAGCTGTTTTTT. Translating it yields CASRQGNTGELFF.

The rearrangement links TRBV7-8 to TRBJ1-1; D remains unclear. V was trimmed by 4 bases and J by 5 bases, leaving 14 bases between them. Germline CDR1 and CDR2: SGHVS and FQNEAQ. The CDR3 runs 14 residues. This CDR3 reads CASSSQTHGTEAFF. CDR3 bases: TGTGCCAGCAGCTCTCAGACCCACGGGACTGAAGCTTTCTTT.

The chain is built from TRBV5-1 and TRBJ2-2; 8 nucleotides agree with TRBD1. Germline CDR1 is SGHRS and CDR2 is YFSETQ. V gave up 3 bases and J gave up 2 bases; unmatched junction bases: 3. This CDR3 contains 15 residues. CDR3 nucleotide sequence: TGCGCCAGCAGCTGGGGACAGGTTAACACCGGGGAGCTGTTTTTT. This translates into CASSWGQVNTGELFF. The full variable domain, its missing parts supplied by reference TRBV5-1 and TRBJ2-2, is KAGVTQTPRYLIKTRGQQVTLSCSPISGHRSVSWYQQTPGQGLQFLFEYFSETQRNKGNFPGRFSGRQFSNSRSEMNVSTLELGDSALYLCASSWGQVNTGELFFGEGSRLTVL.

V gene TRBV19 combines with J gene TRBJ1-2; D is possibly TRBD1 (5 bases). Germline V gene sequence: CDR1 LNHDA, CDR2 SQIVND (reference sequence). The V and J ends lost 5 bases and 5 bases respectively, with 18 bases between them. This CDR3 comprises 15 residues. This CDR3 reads CASSQVGGGRYGYTF. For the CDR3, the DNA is TGTGCCAGTAGTCAGGTGGGGGGTGGAAGATATGGCTACACCTTC.

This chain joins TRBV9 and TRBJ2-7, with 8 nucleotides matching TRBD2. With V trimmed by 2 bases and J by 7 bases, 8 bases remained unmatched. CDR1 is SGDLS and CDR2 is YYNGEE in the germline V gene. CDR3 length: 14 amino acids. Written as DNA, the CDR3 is TGTGCCAGCAGCGTTAGCGGGATGGGTGGAGAGCAGTACTTC. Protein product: CASSVSGMGGEQYF. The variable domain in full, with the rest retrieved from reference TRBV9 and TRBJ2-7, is DSGVTQTPKHLITATGQRVTLRCSPRSGDLSVYWYQQSLDQGLQFLIQYYNGEERAKGNILERFSAQQFPDLHSELNLSSLELGDSALYFCASSVSGMGGEQYFGPGTRLTVT.

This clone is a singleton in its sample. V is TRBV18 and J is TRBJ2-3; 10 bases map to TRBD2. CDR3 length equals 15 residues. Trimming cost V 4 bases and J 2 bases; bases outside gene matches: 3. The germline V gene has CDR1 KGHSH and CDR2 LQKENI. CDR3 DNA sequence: TGTGCCAGCTCACGTGGACTAGCGGACACAGATACGCAGTATTTT. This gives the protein CASSRGLADTDTQYF. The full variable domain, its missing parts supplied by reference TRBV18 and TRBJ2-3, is NAGVMQNPRHLVRRRGQEARLRCSPMKGHSHVYWYRQLPEEGLKFMVYLQKENIIDESGMPKERFSAEFPKEGPSILRIQQVVRGDSAAYFCASSRGLADTDTQYFGPGTRLTVL.

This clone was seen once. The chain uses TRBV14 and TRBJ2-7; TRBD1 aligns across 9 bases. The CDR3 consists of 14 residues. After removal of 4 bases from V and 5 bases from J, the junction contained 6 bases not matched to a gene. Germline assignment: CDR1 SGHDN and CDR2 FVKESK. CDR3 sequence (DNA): TGTGCCAGCAGCCCCCGGGACAGGGCCCACGAGCAGTACTTC. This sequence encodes CASSPRDRAHEQYF.

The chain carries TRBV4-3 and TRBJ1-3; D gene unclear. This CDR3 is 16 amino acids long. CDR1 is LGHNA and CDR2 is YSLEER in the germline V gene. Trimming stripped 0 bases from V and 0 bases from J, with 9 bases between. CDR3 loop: CASSQDWSGSGNTIYF. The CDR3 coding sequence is TGCGCCAGCAGCCAAGATTGGTCGGGCTCTGGAAACACCATATATTTT.